Each of the 12 T cell receptor beta chains below was sequenced from the same sample in a study of long-term antiretroviral therapy in people with HIV. The immunoSEQ assay was v3.0, run at survey level. Produced via immunoSEQ multiplex PCR; TCRdb's table is partial and in-frame only. This table holds around 25,000 clones, less than 85% found once. Material: unsorted PBMCs, obtained 2.3 years after starting antiretroviral therapy. All receptors come from a man in his forties with HIV.

The rearrangement uses TRBV6-6 and TRBJ2-2; D is possibly TRBD1 (6 bases). V lost 7 bases and J lost 5, with 11 bases in between. Germline loops: CDR1 MNHNY, CDR2 SVGAGI (reference sequence). The CDR3 covers 13 residues. The CDR3 protein is CASKDSNTGELFF. As DNA, the CDR3 is TGTGCCAGCAAGGACAGTAATACCGGGGAGCTGTTTTTT.

CDR3: CASSVGDISTDTQYF. In DNA form, the CDR3 reads TGTGCCAGCAGCGTAGGAGATATAAGCACAGATACGCAGTATTTT. The V and J genes are TRBV9 and TRBJ2-3; D is undetermined. The CDR3 sequence is 15 residues long. The germline CDR1 and CDR2 sequences are SGDLS and YYNGEE. V lost 0 bases to trimming and J lost 0 bases, with 8 bases between them.

The V gene is TRBV4-1, the J gene TRBJ2-7; 7 bases match TRBD1. Trimming at V came to 4 bases and at J to 4 bases, leaving 13 bases not matched to a gene. The CDR3 covers 16 residues. The germline V gene encodes CDR1 MGHRA and CDR2 YSYEKL. CDR3 sequence reads: CASSLKTGTAVYEQYF. In DNA form, the CDR3 reads TGCGCCAGCAGCCTCAAAACCGGGACAGCAGTATACGAGCAGTACTTC.

The CDR3 spells CAWSPWGQWGTDTQYF. The CDR3 DNA reads as TGTGCCTGGAGTCCGTGGGGACAGTGGGGCACAGATACGCAGTATTTT. J is TRBJ2-3 and V is TRBV30; 7 bases are a match to TRBD1. CDR3 size: 16 residues. Trimming took 2 bases from V and 1 from J; bases not matched to a gene: 9. Germline V gene sequence: CDR1 GTSNPN, CDR2 SVGIG (reference sequence).

V is TRBV18 and J is TRBJ2-5; D is undetermined. Per the germline V gene, CDR1 is KGHSH and CDR2 is LQKENI. Trimming removed 6 bases from V and 3 bases from J, with 11 bases in between. The CDR3 length is 13 residues. The CDR3: CASSFTREETQYF. CDR3 coding DNA: TGTGCCAGCTCCTTCACACGGGAAGAGACCCAGTACTTC.

This clone has only one observation. The V call is TRBV30, the J call TRBJ2-7; weak D call: TRBD1 (5 bases). V gave up 4 bases and J gave up 3 bases, with 16 bases separating them. The CDR3 sequence is 14 residues long. Germline lookup yields CDR1 GTSNPN and CDR2 SVGIG (reference sequence). CDR3 DNA: TGTGCCTGGAATACCGAGGACAAGAACTACGAGCAGTACTTC. As protein: CAWNTEDKNYEQYF.

The J gene is TRBJ2-7, the V gene TRBV14; the D gene is possibly TRBD1 (5 bases). Trimming took 3 bases from V and 3 from J, leaving 9 bases between them. This CDR3 is 13 amino acids long. Germline V gene lookup returns CDR1 SGHDN and CDR2 FVKESK. CDR3 sequence (DNA): TGTGCCAGCAGCCACCCAGGGATCTACGAGCAGTACTTC. The encoded protein is CASSHPGIYEQYF.

The chain couples TRBV7-9 to TRBJ1-3; a weak D match, TRBD1 (5 bases). Germline V gives CDR1 SEHNR, CDR2 FQNEAQ (reference sequence). V was clipped by 4 bases and J by 0 bases, with 13 bases between them. The CDR3 has 16 amino acids. The CDR3 bases are TGTGCCAGCAGCTCGCCAGGGTGGTCCTCTGGAAACACCATATATTTT. It translates to CASSSPGWSSGNTIYF.

The CDR3 sequence is CAWSVGGNRGYGYTF. The CDR3 coding sequence is TGTGCCTGGAGTGTTGGGGGGAACCGTGGCTATGGCTACACCTTC. This chain connects TRBV30 to TRBJ1-2; the D gene is possibly TRBD1 (5 bases). Trimming took 0 bases from V and 4 from J, leaving 15 bases between them. The CDR3 covers 15 residues. In germline, CDR1 is GTSNPN, CDR2 SVGIG (reference sequence).

This rearrangement joins TRBV2 to TRBJ2-1; possibly TRBD1 for D (5 bases). This CDR3 region has 15 residues. Trimming pared 3 bases from V and 6 bases from J, leaving 15 bases between. Germline values: CDR1 SNHLY, CDR2 FYNNEI. The DNA of the CDR3 is TGTGCCAGCAGTGAGGCAGGGCAGGGCATCAATGAGCAGTTCTTC. As protein: CASSEAGQGINEQFF.

V usage is TRBV4-2 and J usage is TRBJ1-1, with 9 bases matching TRBD1. The germline V gene has CDR1 LGHNA and CDR2 YNFKEQ. This CDR3 is built from 17 residues. The ends lost 4 bases at V and 3 bases at J; junction bases unmatched: 12. The CDR3 is CASSPTGTGRVDTEAFF. Written as DNA, the CDR3 is TGTGCCAGCAGCCCAACCGGGACAGGGAGGGTGGACACTGAAGCTTTCTTT.

V is TRBV6-6 and J is TRBJ1-2; no firm D call. CDR1 is MNHNY, CDR2 SVGAGI, per germline (reference sequence). Trimming cost V 2 bases and J 3 bases, with 16 bases left between them. The CDR3 has 16 residues. CDR3 nucleotides: TGTGCCAGCAGTTACCCCTCTCGACTGGCTTACTATGGCTACACCTTC. This translates into CASSYPSRLAYYGYTF.